One and the same sample provided the 29 T cell receptor beta chains below, sequenced in a study of blood T cell repertoires in COVID-19. Repertoires were generated with immunoSEQ multiplex PCR, while TCRdb's copy carries only in-frame clones and drops some. The table shows hundreds of thousands of clones, with about nine tenths occurring only once. The sequenced sample consisted of peripheral blood. These receptor sequences come from a young woman with acute or convalescent COVID-19.

V usage is TRBV6-5 and J usage is TRBJ1-1; no definite D call. The ends were cut back, 2 bases at V and 5 bases at J, with 15 bases in the middle. Germline V gene data show CDR1 as MNHEY and CDR2 as SVGAGI. The CDR3 has 15 amino acids. Written as DNA, the CDR3 is TGTGCCAGCAGTTACGTCGCAGGCTCGTGGACTGAAGCTTTCTTT. Amino acids: CASSYVAGSWTEAFF.

This chain links TRBV21-1 with TRBJ1-5; TRBD1 is the table's D call and was not checked against the DNA. TRBV21-1 is tagged as a pseudogene. CDR3 length: 15 residues. The CDR3, as DNA: TGTGCCAGAAGCCAGGCAGGGGCCTCGAATCAGCCCCAGCATTTT. Translated: CARSQAGASNQPQHF.

The J gene is TRBJ1-1, the V gene TRBV19; TRBD1 might be the D (6 bases). Germline CDR1 is LNHDA and CDR2 is SQIVND (reference sequence). Trimming took 4 bases from V and 5 from J, leaving 17 bases between them. There are 15 residues in the CDR3. This chain's CDR3 is CASSTFGQGWTEAFF. Written as DNA, the CDR3 is TGTGCCAGTAGTACCTTCGGGCAGGGGTGGACTGAAGCTTTCTTT.

The chain has TRBV13 and TRBJ1-2, with a tentative D call TRBD1 (6 bases). The CDR3 runs to 13 residues. The V gene's germline CDR1 is PRHDT and CDR2 FYEKMQ (reference sequence). Trimming stripped 5 bases from V and 5 bases from J, with 12 bases between. Written as DNA, the CDR3 is TGTGCCAGCAGCCAAACAGGGTTTTATGGCTACACCTTC. It encodes CASSQTGFYGYTF.

J is TRBJ1-1 and V is TRBV5-1; D unclear. This CDR3 contains 14 residues. CDR1 is SGHRS and CDR2 is YFSETQ in the germline V gene. The V gene lost 0 bases and the J gene lost 0 bases, with 6 bases spanning the gap. CDR3 nucleotides: TGCGCCAGCAGCTTGGATCAGATGAACACTGAAGCTTTCTTT. Translated: CASSLDQMNTEAFF.

This clone occurred once. The sample contains more than one DNA sequence encoding this CDR3. The chain employs TRBV5-1 and TRBJ2-3; the match to TRBD1 covers 9 bases. CDR3 size: 15 residues. V was clipped by 3 bases and J by 2 bases; unmatched bases: 4. Germline V CDR1 and CDR2: SGHRS, YFSETQ. The CDR3 bases are TGCGCCAGCAGCTCCGGACAGGGGAACACAGATACGCAGTATTTT. This sequence encodes CASSSGQGNTDTQYF.

The rearrangement uses TRBV19 and TRBJ2-5, with D tentatively TRBD2 (6 bases). The CDR3 consists of 13 residues. CDR1 is LNHDA and CDR2 is SQIVND in the germline V gene (reference sequence). V gave up 6 bases and J gave up 5 bases, with 13 bases separating them. CDR3: CASSRGGWETQYF. The CDR3 nucleotides read TGTGCCAGTAGCCGTGGGGGGTGGGAGACCCAGTACTTC.

This chain connects TRBV12-5 to TRBJ1-2, with D unclear. Per germline, CDR1 LGHNT and CDR2 FRNRAP. The CDR3 spans 13 residues. V lost 1 base to trimming and J lost 7 bases, with 10 bases between them. DNA for the CDR3: TGTGCTAGTGGTTTGGCCCTAACGCGTGGCTACACCTTC. It yields the protein CASGLALTRGYTF. Filled out from reference TRBV12-5 and TRBJ1-2, the complete variable domain reads DARVTQTPRHKVTEMGQEVTMRCQPILGHNTVFWYRQTMMQGLELLAYFRNRAPLDDSGMPKDRFSAEMPDATLATLKIQPSEPRDSAVYFCASGLALTRGYTFGSGTRLTVV.

The J gene is TRBJ2-3, the V gene TRBV19, with a weak D call TRBD1 (5 bases). Germline lookup yields CDR1 LNHDA and CDR2 SQIVND (reference sequence). This CDR3 comprises 17 residues. The germline V and J ends were trimmed by 5 bases and 2 bases, with 20 bases remaining between them. The CDR3 DNA follows: TGTGCCAGTAGTTCCGCAGGGATCCCCTCTACCACAGATACGCAGTATTTT. Its protein is CASSSAGIPSTTDTQYF.

The chain is built from TRBV12-3 or TRBV12-4 and TRBJ1-2; 10 nucleotides agree with TRBD1. The CDR3 totals 13 residues. V shed 3 bases and J 8 bases; nucleotides not matched to a gene: 3. The CDR3 nucleotides read TGTGCCAGCAGTTTTGGGACAGGGGTCGGCTACACCTTC. Translation gives CASSFGTGVGYTF.

The rearrangement links TRBV18 to TRBJ1-1, with 8 bases lining up with TRBD1. J was trimmed by 3 bases and V by 5 bases; bases with no gene match: 8. Germline CDR1 reads KGHSH; CDR2 reads LQKENI. There are 15 residues in the CDR3. CDR3 DNA sequence: TGTGCCAGCTCAGCCTCAGGGGGCTTGGACACTGAAGCTTTCTTT. It yields the protein CASSASGGLDTEAFF.

J is TRBJ1-5 and V is TRBV7-9; D gene uncertain. V gave up 5 bases and J gave up 0 bases, with 5 bases separating them. Germline V gene data show CDR1 as SEHNR and CDR2 as FQNEAQ (reference sequence). The CDR3 covers 13 residues. CDR3 region: CASSRDSNQPQHF. CDR3 bases: TGTGCCAGCAGCCGGGATAGCAATCAGCCCCAGCATTTT. The full variable domain, with the rest looked up from reference TRBV7-9 and TRBJ1-5, is DTGVSQNPRHKITKRGQNVTFRCDPISEHNRLYWYRQTLGQGPEFLTYFQNEAQLEKSRLLSDRFSAERPKGSFSTLEIQRTEQGDSAMYLCASSRDSNQPQHFGDGTRLSIL.

To note about this clone: In the same sample, other DNA sequences code for this CDR3. The chain employs TRBV3-1 (or the pseudogene TRBV3-2) and TRBJ2-2; D may be TRBD1 (6 bases). Germline V CDR1 and CDR2: LGHDT, YNNKEL (reference sequence). V was clipped by 4 bases and J by 2 bases, with 11 bases between them. The CDR3 is 15 residues long. In DNA form, the CDR3 reads TGTGCCAGCAGCCTAAGGACAGTTAACACCGGGGAGCTGTTTTTT. This encodes CASSLRTVNTGELFF.

This chain connects TRBV7-8 to TRBJ2-3, with D unresolved. V was shortened by 5 bases and J by 0 bases, with 9 bases between the two germline ends. In germline, CDR1 is SGHVS, CDR2 FQNEAQ. CDR3 length: 14 residues. CDR3 region: CASSHYISTDTQYF. The DNA of the CDR3 is TGTGCCAGCAGCCACTACATAAGCACAGATACGCAGTATTTT.

The V gene is TRBV7-9, the J gene TRBJ2-1; TRBD2 matches 9 bases. The germline V gene has CDR1 SEHNR and CDR2 FQNEAQ (reference sequence). The CDR3 is made up of 18 amino acids. The ends lost 5 bases at V and 2 bases at J; junction bases unmatched: 13. In nucleotides, the CDR3 is TGTGCCAGCAGCCCCCCGTCCTTCGGGACTAGCACCTACAATGAGCAGTTCTTC. Its translation is CASSPPSFGTSTYNEQFF.

This chain joins TRBV30 and TRBJ1-1, with D tentatively TRBD1 (6 bases). CDR1 GTSNPN and CDR2 SVGIG come from the germline V gene (reference sequence). With 3 bases removed from V and 0 bases from J, the gap between germline ends came to 14 bases. The CDR3 covers 15 residues. The CDR3 DNA is TGTGCCTGGAGCCCTACAGGGAGGGTGAACACTGAAGCTTTCTTT. Amino acids: CAWSPTGRVNTEAFF.

This chain joins TRBV11-1 and TRBJ2-1; D remains ambiguous. Trimming removed 0 bases at V and 6 bases at J, with 12 bases between. The CDR3 spans 15 residues. Germline CDR1 and CDR2: SGHAT and FQDESV (reference sequence). The CDR3 region is CASSLAGYPVNEQFF. In nucleotides, the CDR3 is TGTGCCAGCAGCTTAGCGGGCTACCCTGTCAATGAGCAGTTCTTC. Combining the CDR3 with reference TRBV11-1 and TRBJ2-1 gives the whole variable domain EAEVAQSPRYKITEKSQAVAFWCDPISGHATLYWYRQILGQGPELLVQFQDESVVDDSQLPKDRFSAERLKGVDSTLKIQPAELGDSAMYLCASSLAGYPVNEQFFGPGTRLTVL.

V is TRBV2 and J is TRBJ1-5, with TRBD1 identical over 8 bases. Germline V lookup: CDR1 SNHLY, CDR2 FYNNEI. This CDR3 is 14 amino acids long. V was clipped by 6 bases and J by 7 bases; unmatched bases: 8. The DNA for the CDR3 is TGTGCCAGCAGGAGGACAGGGTCTGAACAGCCCCAGCATTTT. It is translated as CASRRTGSEQPQHF.

The rearrangement uses TRBV11-3 and TRBJ2-1, with D perhaps TRBD1 (6 bases). There are 12 residues in the CDR3. V shed 4 bases and J shed 9 bases, with 10 bases lying between them. Germline V gene data show CDR1 as SGHNT and CDR2 as YENEEA. As DNA, the CDR3 is TGTGCCAGCAGCTCGGACAGCCCTGAGCAGTTCTTC. This gives the protein CASSSDSPEQFF.

The chain links TRBV4-1 to TRBJ2-7; 10 bases fit TRBD2. CDR1 MGHRA and CDR2 YSYEKL come from the germline V gene. Trimming took 1 base from V and 2 from J; bases not matched to a gene: 5. CDR3 size: 16 residues. The CDR3 loop reads CASSQAGTSGAYEQYF. As DNA, the CDR3 is TGCGCCAGCAGCCAAGCGGGTACTAGCGGGGCCTACGAGCAGTACTTC.

The rearrangement links TRBV6-6 to TRBJ1-1; D gene uncertain. Between the trimmed V and J ends, which lost 4 bases and 4 bases, there was a span of 16 bases. Germline V CDR1 and CDR2: MNHNY, SVGAGI (reference sequence). The CDR3 has 15 amino acids. This CDR3 reads CASSFPSEEGTEAFF. The CDR3 DNA reads TGTGCCAGCAGTTTTCCATCGGAGGAGGGCACTGAAGCTTTCTTT.

J is TRBJ1-4 and V is TRBV6-2 or TRBV6-3; 8 nucleotides agree with TRBD1. Germline V gives CDR1 MNHEY, CDR2 SVGEGT. The CDR3 sequence is 17 residues long. The V and J ends lost 5 bases and 2 bases, in that order; junction bases with no gene match: 10. The CDR3 nucleotides are TGTGCCAGCAGTGACCGCCCTCGGACAGGGACTAATGAAAAACTGTTTTTT. This sequence encodes CASSDRPRTGTNEKLFF.

The chain carries TRBV29-1 and TRBJ1-4; TRBD1 is a possible D gene (6 bases). The CDR3 contains 14 residues. Germline CDR1 is SQVTM and CDR2 is ANQGSEA. Trimming pared 3 bases from V and 5 bases from J, leaving 13 bases between. CDR3 nucleotide sequence: TGCAGCGTTGAGAGGGGTAGGGGGAATGAAAAACTGTTTTTT. Amino acids: CSVERGRGNEKLFF.

V gene TRBV19 combines with J gene TRBJ1-2, with TRBD1 matching over 9 bases. The length of the CDR3 is 16 residues. V shed 5 bases, J shed 3 bases, and the junction held 10 bases outside the gene matches. CDR1 and CDR2 from the germline V gene are LNHDA and SQIVND (reference sequence). The CDR3 sequence is CASSPVDRGRYYGYTF. CDR3 nucleotide sequence: TGTGCCAGTAGTCCCGTGGACAGGGGAAGATACTATGGCTACACCTTC.

A single count supports this clone. The V and J genes are TRBV21-1 and TRBJ1-2. TRBV21-1 is a pseudogene. This CDR3 spans 13 amino acids. This CDR3 is CASSNLFYYGYTF. In DNA form, the CDR3 reads TGTGCCAGCAGCAATTTATTTTACTATGGCTACACCTTC.

The CDR3 DNA follows: TGCGCCAGCAGCCAAGTATCTGGGCAGGGGGCGGTTGAGCAGTTCTTC. Translating it yields CASSQVSGQGAVEQFF. The chain has TRBV4-1 and TRBJ2-1; 8 bases are a match to TRBD1. CDR1 and CDR2 (germline): MGHRA, YSYEKL. The CDR3 consists of 16 residues. V lost 1 base, J lost 9 bases, and 11 bases stayed unmatched.

This chain links TRBV30 with TRBJ2-7, with unresolved D. Trimming removed 0 bases at V and 2 bases at J, with 8 bases between. This CDR3 has 13 amino acids. Germline V CDR1 and CDR2: GTSNPN, SVGIG (reference sequence). CDR3 in DNA: TGTGCCTGGAGTGTTGGGCCGACCTACGAGCAGTACTTC. Amino acids: CAWSVGPTYEQYF.

There are a few counts of this clone. This rearrangement joins TRBV3-1 (or the pseudogene TRBV3-2) to TRBJ1-6; weak D call: TRBD1 (5 bases). Germline CDR1 reads LGHDT; CDR2 reads YNNKEL (reference sequence). Between the trimmed V and J ends, which lost 11 bases and 8 bases, there was a span of 19 bases. CDR3 length: 14 amino acids. As DNA, the CDR3 is TGTGCCTCAGGGAAGGGGCAGTCCTATTCACCCCTCCACTTT. This sequence encodes CASGKGQSYSPLHF.

The chain employs TRBV25-1 and TRBJ1-6; tentatively, D is TRBD1 (6 bases). V lost 6 bases and J 6 bases, leaving 12 bases between the germline ends. The germline V gene has CDR1 MGHDK and CDR2 SYGVNS. The CDR3 length is 14 residues. The CDR3 spells CASSPIRGNSPLHF. The CDR3 DNA reads as TGTGCCAGCAGCCCTATCAGGGGTAATTCACCCCTCCACTTT.